The 29 T cell receptor beta chains given below trace back to one sample, sequenced in a study of blood T cell repertoires in COVID-19. Here immunoSEQ multiplex PCR was the method, and the copy in TCRdb shows in-frame clones only, minus some. The data show approximately 160,000 clones, around 84% seen once. Source material: peripheral blood. These receptors originate from a man aged 45-60 years with active or convalescent COVID-19.

This chain uses TRBV7-8 with TRBJ2-1, with D possibly matching TRBD2 (5 bases). CDR3 length: 15 residues. Trimming left V 5 bases short and J 1 base short, with 12 bases between. Germline CDR1 reads SGHVS; CDR2 reads FQNEAQ. CDR3 coding DNA: TGTGCCAGCAGCCCTCAGTCGGGGTCCTACAATGAGCAGTTCTTC. This gives the protein CASSPQSGSYNEQFF.

V and J are TRBV6-6 and TRBJ2-1; 11 bases map to TRBD2. The CDR3 spans 15 residues. CDR1 and CDR2 from the germline V gene are MNHNY and SVGAGI (reference sequence). Trimming cost V 2 bases and J 10 bases; bases outside gene matches: 7. The CDR3 protein is CASSYGLAGGHEQFF. As DNA, the CDR3 is TGTGCCAGCAGTTACGGCCTAGCGGGAGGACACGAGCAGTTCTTC.

CDR3 region: CASSIEGTYANEKLFF. In DNA, the CDR3 is TGTGCCAGTAGTATAGAGGGGACTTATGCTAATGAAAAACTGTTTTTT. The rearrangement joins TRBV19 to TRBJ1-4; possibly TRBD1 for D (5 bases). The CDR3 is made up of 16 amino acids. Looked up from germline, CDR1 is LNHDA and CDR2 is SQIVND (reference sequence). Trimming took 0 bases from V and 3 from J, leaving 11 bases between them.

The chain couples TRBV29-1 to TRBJ1-1; TRBD1 is a possible D gene (5 bases). CDR1 is SQVTM and CDR2 is ANQGSEA in the germline V gene. The CDR3 is made up of 11 amino acids. V gave up 5 bases and J gave up 5 bases, with 9 bases separating them. Written as DNA, the CDR3 is TGCAGCGTTCCCCGGGGGACTGAAGCTTTCTTT. The encoded protein is CSVPRGTEAFF.

The chain uses TRBV5-1 and TRBJ2-7; TRBD1 is a possible D gene (6 bases). The CDR3 covers 14 residues. The V end lost 4 bases, the J end lost 2 bases, and 13 bases lay between the germline ends. Per germline, CDR1 SGHRS and CDR2 YFSETQ. CDR3 in amino acids: CASSLDRLTYEQYF. CDR3 in DNA: TGCGCCAGCAGCCTCGACAGGCTAACCTACGAGCAGTACTTC.

This chain joins TRBV6-5 and TRBJ1-2; D is ambiguous. In germline, CDR1 is MNHEY, CDR2 SVGAGI. V lost 2 bases and J 8 bases, leaving 12 bases between the germline ends. This CDR3 is 13 amino acids long. This CDR3 reads CASSYGGMGGYTF. Written as DNA, the CDR3 is TGTGCCAGCAGTTACGGAGGGATGGGGGGCTACACCTTC.

This rearrangement joins TRBV7-2 to TRBJ1-4, with 7 bases that match TRBD1. The CDR3 runs to 16 residues. V shed 5 bases and J 0 bases; nucleotides not matched to a gene: 6. Germline-derived CDR1 and CDR2 are SGHTA and FQGNSA. The CDR3 loop reads CASSQLGTATNEKLFF. The CDR3 DNA reads TGTGCCAGCAGCCAACTTGGGACAGCAACTAATGAAAAACTGTTTTTT.

This sequence joins TRBV19 and TRBJ2-1; 7 positions agree with TRBD2. The CDR3 contains 14 residues. Germline CDR1 and CDR2: LNHDA and SQIVND (reference sequence). After removal of 5 bases from V and 9 bases from J, the junction contained 10 bases not matched to a gene. DNA of the CDR3: TGTGCCAGTAGTTGGACTAGGGTGCGGGTTGAGCAGTTCTTC. This gives the protein CASSWTRVRVEQFF. Supplemented by reference TRBV19 and TRBJ2-1, the full variable domain reads DGGITQSPKYLFRKEGQNVTLSCEQNLNHDAMYWYRQDPGQGLRLIYYSQIVNDFQKGDIAEGYSVSREKKESFPLTVTSAQKNPTAFYLCASSWTRVRVEQFFGPGTRLTVL.

The chain links TRBV24-1 to TRBJ1-2, with TRBD1 as a possible D gene (5 bases). The germline V gene has CDR1 KGHDR and CDR2 SFDVKD. V was clipped by 2 bases and J by 8 bases, with 14 bases between them. The CDR3 runs to 14 residues. The CDR3 sequence is CATSDSGGTAGYTF. In nucleotides, the CDR3 is TGTGCCACCAGTGATTCCGGGGGGACGGCCGGCTACACCTTC.

This clone has more than one count but fewer than ten. This chain links TRBV19 with TRBJ1-2, with a tentative D call TRBD1 (5 bases). CDR1 and CDR2 from the germline V gene are LNHDA and SQIVND (reference sequence). The V gene lost 5 bases and the J gene lost 0 bases, with 13 bases spanning the gap. This CDR3 is 15 amino acids long. CDR3 loop: CASSHRQSSNYGYTF. The CDR3 coding sequence is TGTGCCAGTAGTCACCGACAGAGTTCTAACTATGGCTACACCTTC.

The V call is TRBV2, the J call TRBJ1-1; TRBD1 might be the D (6 bases). V lost 10 bases to trimming and J lost 3 bases, with 9 bases between them. Germline CDR1 SNHLY, CDR2 FYNNEI. The CDR3 has 11 amino acids. This CDR3 reads CATSGDTEAFF. In DNA, the CDR3 is TGTGCCACCTCAGGGGACACTGAAGCTTTCTTT. The full variable domain, its missing parts supplied by reference TRBV2 and TRBJ1-1, is EPEVTQTPSHQVTQMGQEVILRCVPISNHLYFYWYRQILGQKVEFLVSFYNNEISEKSEIFDDQFSVERPDGSNFTLKIRSTKLEDSAMYFCATSGDTEAFFGQGTRLTVV.

The chain combines TRBV14 with TRBJ2-7; maybe TRBD2 (5 bases). The germline V gene has CDR1 SGHDN and CDR2 FVKESK. V lost 1 base, J lost 4 bases, and 11 bases lay in between. The CDR3 totals 14 residues. The CDR3 DNA reads as TGTGCCAGCAGCCAAGTAGGTCGAGGGTACGAGCAGTACTTC. Translation gives CASSQVGRGYEQYF.

This clone was observed a single time. The V and J genes are TRBV27 and TRBJ1-1; TRBD1 matches 9 bases. This CDR3 region has 14 residues. Germline-derived CDR1 and CDR2 are MNHEY and SMNVEV (reference sequence). Trimming removed 8 bases from V and 4 bases from J; junction bases left unmatched: 8. CDR3: CASGDRGGGTEAFF. The CDR3 DNA is TGTGCCAGCGGCGACAGGGGGGGAGGCACTGAAGCTTTCTTT.

The chain joins TRBV5-5 to TRBJ2-3, with TRBD1 matching 8 bases. Germline loops: CDR1 SGHKS, CDR2 YYEKEE (reference sequence). CDR3 length: 14 residues. The trim removed 3 bases at V and 1 base at J, leaving 1 base unmatched. Written as DNA, the CDR3 is TGTGCCAGCAGCTGGGGACAGGGCACAGATACGCAGTATTTT. It codes for CASSWGQGTDTQYF.

The V gene is TRBV6-1, the J gene TRBJ1-6; D remains ambiguous. Trimming shortened V by 2 bases and J by 7 bases, and 9 bases separated the two germline ends. CDR3 length: 14 residues. Germline-derived CDR1 and CDR2 are MNHNS and SASEGT. Written as DNA, the CDR3 is TGTGCCAGCAGTGAAAGTGGAGAGAATTCACCCCTCCACTTT. This translates into CASSESGENSPLHF.

In this sample, this clone turned up a few times. The chain uses TRBV5-1 and TRBJ2-2; 9 nucleotides match TRBD2. Germline CDR1 SGHRS, CDR2 YFSETQ. This CDR3 has 15 residues. Trimming took 4 bases from V and 8 from J; bases not matched to a gene: 9. The DNA for the CDR3 is TGCGCCAGCAGCGGGATGACTAGCGGAGCAGGGGAGCTGTTTTTT. Protein sequence: CASSGMTSGAGELFF.

This chain links TRBV7-9 with TRBJ2-2; 8 nucleotides agree with TRBD1. This CDR3 is 16 amino acids long. Germline V gene data show CDR1 as SEHNR and CDR2 as FQNEAQ (reference sequence). Trimming removed 5 bases from V and 2 bases from J; junction bases left unmatched: 7. CDR3 loop: CASSLGSGGNTGELFF. The CDR3 nucleotides are TGTGCCAGCAGCCTGGGCTCAGGGGGCAACACCGGGGAGCTGTTTTTT.

V usage is TRBV18 and J usage is TRBJ2-5; D is uncertain. The germline CDR1 and CDR2 sequences are KGHSH and LQKENI. This CDR3 has 13 amino acids. The V gene lost 2 bases and the J gene lost 1 base, with 5 bases spanning the gap. The CDR3: CASSPWSQETQYF. As DNA, the CDR3 is TGTGCCAGCTCACCATGGAGCCAAGAGACCCAGTACTTC.

The chain employs TRBV24-1 and TRBJ2-3; 8 nucleotides match TRBD1. The CDR3 consists of 13 residues. J lost 5 bases, V lost 3 bases, and 0 bases had no gene match. The V gene's germline CDR1 is KGHDR and CDR2 SFDVKD. CDR3 residues: CATSDDRGDTQYF. The CDR3 DNA reads TGTGCCACCAGTGATGACAGGGGAGATACGCAGTATTTT.

This chain links TRBV2 with TRBJ1-5; D is perhaps TRBD1 (6 bases). The V end was cut by 6 bases, the J end by 7 bases, with 13 bases between. This CDR3 has 13 amino acids. From germline, CDR1 is SNHLY and CDR2 FYNNEI. The CDR3, as DNA: TGTGCCAGCAGGGGGGGGCTGGGGCAGCCCCAGCATTTT. This codes for CASRGGLGQPQHF.

The chain recombines TRBV5-6 with TRBJ2-7; D perhaps matches TRBD1 (6 bases). With 0 bases removed from V and 7 bases from J, the gap between germline ends came to 14 bases. The CDR3 spans 14 residues. Germline V gene lookup returns CDR1 SGHDT and CDR2 YYEEEE. The CDR3 region has the DNA TGTGCCAGCAGCTTGGAGGGGCGAGACAGGGAGCAGTACTTC. This sequence encodes CASSLEGRDREQYF.

V usage is TRBV7-9 and J usage is TRBJ1-2, with 7 bases matching TRBD1. The junction had 7 bases not matched to a gene; V was cut back by 5 bases and J by 7 bases. The CDR3 totals 13 residues. Germline V lookup: CDR1 SEHNR, CDR2 FQNEAQ (reference sequence). The CDR3 here is CASSPGTAPGYTF. CDR3 bases: TGTGCCAGCAGCCCAGGGACAGCTCCTGGCTACACCTTC.

The chain couples TRBV7-2 to TRBJ2-7; 7 bases are shared with TRBD1. This CDR3 spans 13 amino acids. Per germline, CDR1 SGHTA and CDR2 FQGNSA. Trimming took 5 bases from V and 7 from J; bases not matched to a gene: 8. The CDR3 region is CASSLRQGWEQYF. CDR3 nucleotides: TGTGCCAGCAGCCTCAGACAGGGTTGGGAGCAGTACTTC.

The chain couples TRBV3-1 (or the pseudogene TRBV3-2) to TRBJ1-2, with TRBD1 matching over 12 bases. V was pared by 0 bases and J by 2 bases, with 10 bases of the junction left unmatched. There are 19 residues in the CDR3. Looked up from germline, CDR1 is LGHDT and CDR2 is YNNKEL (reference sequence). CDR3 in amino acids: CASSQDVWGQGARNYGYTF. CDR3 coding DNA: TGTGCCAGCAGCCAAGATGTATGGGGACAGGGGGCGAGAAACTATGGCTACACCTTC.

The V and J genes are TRBV27 and TRBJ2-7; TRBD2 is a possible D gene (7 bases). The CDR3 is 16 amino acids. V was cut by 5 bases and J by 3 bases, with 20 bases left in between. From germline, CDR1 is MNHEY and CDR2 SMNVEV (reference sequence). As DNA, the CDR3 is TGTGCCAGCAGTCCTACGGGGGGCCAGTTATTCTACGAGCAGTACTTC. As protein: CASSPTGGQLFYEQYF.

The genes are TRBV5-6 and TRBJ1-3; 7 nucleotides align to TRBD1. This CDR3 contains 19 residues. V was pared by 2 bases and J by 0 bases, with 14 bases of the junction left unmatched. From germline, CDR1 is SGHDT and CDR2 YYEEEE. The CDR3 DNA is TGTGCCAGCAGCTTTCGGACAGGTTCCCCCCAGAGCTCTGGAAACACCATATATTTT. Amino acid sequence: CASSFRTGSPQSSGNTIYF. The whole variable domain, remainder taken from reference TRBV5-6 and TRBJ1-3, is DAGVTQSPTHLIKTRGQQVTLRCSPKSGHDTVSWYQQALGQGPQFIFQYYEEEERQRGNFPDRFSGHQFPNYSSELNVNALLLGDSALYLCASSFRTGSPQSSGNTIYFGEGSWLTVV.

The chain has TRBV3-1 (or the pseudogene TRBV3-2) and TRBJ2-7, with 9 positions matching TRBD2. J lost 3 bases, V lost 5 bases, and 11 bases had no gene match. Germline loops: CDR1 LGHDT, CDR2 YNNKEL (reference sequence). This CDR3 is 16 amino acids long. CDR3 region: CASSCRVAGAFYEQYF. The CDR3, as DNA: TGTGCCAGCAGCTGCAGGGTAGCGGGAGCTTTCTACGAGCAGTACTTC.

The gene calls are TRBV20-1 and TRBJ1-1; no clear D gene. The CDR3 sequence is 13 residues long. V was cut by 3 bases and J by 3 bases, with 11 bases left in between. Germline V CDR1 and CDR2: DFQATT, SNEGSKA (reference sequence). CDR3 sequence (DNA): TGCAGTGCTAGTTTGCAGGCTTACACTGAAGCTTTCTTT. Translation gives CSASLQAYTEAFF.

The chain has TRBV27 and TRBJ2-1, with 9 bases identical to TRBD2. From germline, CDR1 is MNHEY and CDR2 SMNVEV (reference sequence). V was clipped by 0 bases and J by 0 bases; unmatched bases: 12. This CDR3 is 20 amino acids long. The chain's CDR3 is CASSLSKLAGAKSSYNEQFF. Written as DNA, the CDR3 is TGTGCCAGCAGTTTATCGAAATTAGCGGGAGCGAAAAGCTCCTACAATGAGCAGTTCTTC.